These 20 T cell receptor beta chains were sequenced from one sample in a study of CD8+ T cells in alopecia areata. RNA extraction and reverse transcription yielded cDNA as sequencing template. Generated by immunoSEQ multiplex PCR, the TCRdb table keeps only in-frame clones and is missing some. The repertoire holds 150,000 to 200,000 clones, about three fifths seen once, with around 0.91% in the top ten. The treatment denotes: oral pan-JAK inhibitor, 5-10 mg twice daily. Sequenced here: CD4+ T cells sorted from blood, sampled at week 4, from a patient treated with tofacitinib. The receptor source for this set is a human donor with alopecia areata.

The chain carries TRBV4-2 and TRBJ1-5; a weak D match, TRBD1 (5 bases). V was cut by 0 bases and J by 2 bases, with 8 bases left in between. Looked up from germline, CDR1 is LGHNA and CDR2 is YNFKEQ. The CDR3 contains 15 residues. CDR3 protein: CASSQDLRGNQPQHF. In nucleotides, the CDR3 is TGTGCCAGCAGCCAAGATCTCAGGGGCAATCAGCCCCAGCATTTT.

This clone was seen once. Written as DNA, the CDR3 is TGTGCCAGCAGCGTAGCCCCAGCGGGCAGTCTAGATACGCAGTATTTT. This translates into CASSVAPAGSLDTQYF. V usage is TRBV9 and J usage is TRBJ2-3, with D possibly matching TRBD2 (6 bases). Germline V gene data show CDR1 as SGDLS and CDR2 as YYNGEE. V gave up 0 bases and J gave up 5 bases, with 16 bases separating them. This CDR3 has 16 amino acids.

The chain combines TRBV7-9 with TRBJ2-7, with D perhaps TRBD1 (5 bases). The CDR3 contains 11 residues. Trimming stripped 5 bases from V and 6 bases from J, with 8 bases between. CDR1 and CDR2 (germline): SEHNR, FQNEAQ (reference sequence). The CDR3 reads CASSQTVEQYF. For the CDR3, the DNA is TGTGCCAGCAGCCAGACAGTCGAGCAGTACTTC.

This chain connects TRBV10-3 to TRBJ2-7; 7 nucleotides line up with TRBD2. This CDR3 has 11 amino acids. CDR1 is ENHRY and CDR2 is SYGVKD in the germline V gene. The V gene end was trimmed by 7 bases and the J gene end by 7 bases; junction bases not matched to a gene: 4. As DNA, the CDR3 is TGTGCCATCAACGTGCGGGGGGAGCAGTACTTC. It specifies CAINVRGEQYF.

V and J are TRBV19 and TRBJ1-5, with TRBD1 matching over 9 bases. Germline trimming cut 3 bases from V and 3 bases from J; bases unmatched to any gene: 3. The CDR3 is 15 residues long. Looked up from germline, CDR1 is LNHDA and CDR2 is SQIVND (reference sequence). The CDR3 spells CASSIRDRVNQPQHF. The CDR3 coding sequence is TGTGCCAGTAGTATCCGGGACAGGGTCAATCAGCCCCAGCATTTT.

The CDR3 loop is CASSSDSHYEQYF. The CDR3 DNA reads TGTGCCAGTAGTAGTGACTCGCACTACGAGCAGTACTTC. This chain links TRBV19 with TRBJ2-7; D uncertain. This CDR3 comprises 13 residues. Trimming took 4 bases from V and 3 from J, leaving 10 bases between them. Looked up from germline, CDR1 is LNHDA and CDR2 is SQIVND (reference sequence). Using reference TRBV19 and TRBJ2-7 for the parts outside the CDR3, the full variable domain is DGGITQSPKYLFRKEGQNVTLSCEQNLNHDAMYWYRQDPGQGLRLIYYSQIVNDFQKGDIAEGYSVSREKKESFPLTVTSAQKNPTAFYLCASSSDSHYEQYFGPGTRLTVT.

The chain combines TRBV5-4 with TRBJ2-5; 8 bases match TRBD2. J was trimmed by 3 bases and V by 2 bases; bases with no gene match: 3. CDR3 length equals 14 residues. The germline CDR1 and CDR2 sequences are SGHNT and YYREEE (reference sequence). CDR3 DNA sequence: TGTGCCAGCAGCTTCGGGGGGGCTGAAGAGACCCAGTACTTC. Encoded protein: CASSFGGAEETQYF.

This clone was seen more than once but under ten times. The DNA for the CDR3 is TGCGCCAGCAGCACCGGGACAGTCTCCTCCGGGTACGAGCAGTACTTC. Residues: CASSTGTVSSGYEQYF. The V and J genes are TRBV5-1 and TRBJ2-7, with 7 bases fitting TRBD1. This CDR3 is built from 16 residues. Trimming removed 4 bases from V and 4 bases from J; junction bases left unmatched: 14. CDR1 is SGHRS, CDR2 YFSETQ, per germline.

The J gene is TRBJ1-3, the V gene TRBV9; a possible D gene is TRBD1 (5 bases). V gave up 0 bases and J gave up 0 bases, with 7 bases separating them. The CDR3 contains 15 residues. CDR1 and CDR2 from the germline V gene are SGDLS and YYNGEE. The CDR3 protein is CASSVEGHSGNTIYF. The CDR3 DNA is TGTGCCAGCAGCGTAGAGGGGCACTCTGGAAACACCATATATTTT.

The rearrangement joins TRBV11-2 to TRBJ2-1; the D gene is possibly TRBD1 (5 bases). The CDR3 contains 13 residues. CDR1 is SGHAT and CDR2 is FQNNGV in the germline V gene. V was clipped by 4 bases and J by 3 bases, with 7 bases between them. CDR3 protein: CASSSTVYNEQFF. As DNA, the CDR3 is TGTGCCAGCAGCTCGACAGTCTACAATGAGCAGTTCTTC. The variable domain in full, with the rest retrieved from reference TRBV11-2 and TRBJ2-1, is EAGVAQSPRYKIIEKRQSVAFWCNPISGHATLYWYQQILGQGPKLLIQFQNNGVVDDSQLPKDRFSAERLKGVDSTLKIQPAKLEDSAVYLCASSSTVYNEQFFGPGTRLTVL.

The rearrangement links TRBV30 to TRBJ1-4; D remains unclear. Germline lookup yields CDR1 GTSNPN and CDR2 SVGIG (reference sequence). V gave up 1 base and J gave up 0 bases, with 15 bases separating them. This CDR3 has 17 amino acids. For the CDR3, the DNA is TGTGCCTGGAGTGCCCGTAGGATCAATACAACTAATGAAAAACTGTTTTTT. Protein product: CAWSARRINTTNEKLFF. Full variable domain (remainder filled in from reference TRBV30 and TRBJ1-4): SQTIHQWPATLVQPVGSPLSLECTVEGTSNPNLYWYRQAAGRGLQLLFYSVGIGQISSEVPQNLSASRPQDRQFILSSKKLLLSDSGFYLCAWSARRINTTNEKLFFGSGTQLSVL.

The CDR3 spells CASSHGTASSYNSPLHF. The CDR3 DNA sequence: TGCGCCAGCAGCCACGGGACCGCTAGCTCCTATAATTCACCCCTCCACTTT. V gene TRBV4-1 combines with J gene TRBJ1-6; a weak D match, TRBD1 (5 bases). Germline V gives CDR1 MGHRA, CDR2 YSYEKL. V gave up 3 bases and J gave up 0 bases, with 12 bases separating them. The CDR3 consists of 17 residues.

There are a few counts of this clone. This chain uses TRBV30 with TRBJ1-6; TRBD1 matches 9 bases. V shed 1 base, J shed 6 bases, and the junction held 4 bases outside the gene matches. Germline CDR1 and CDR2: GTSNPN and SVGIG (reference sequence). The length of the CDR3 is 15 residues. DNA of the CDR3: TGTGCCTGGAGTGCCGGGACAGGGCGTAATTCACCCCTCCACTTT. This sequence encodes CAWSAGTGRNSPLHF.

The chain couples TRBV30 to TRBJ2-5; weak D call: TRBD2 (5 bases). CDR1 and CDR2 (germline): GTSNPN, SVGIG (reference sequence). The CDR3 consists of 14 residues. Trimming shortened V by 3 bases and J by 4 bases, and 15 bases separated the two germline ends. As DNA, the CDR3 is TGTGCCTGGAGCGATACATGGACTGGAGAGACCCAGTACTTC. Protein: CAWSDTWTGETQYF.

The gene calls are TRBV5-1 and TRBJ1-5; D perhaps matches TRBD1 (5 bases). The germline V and J ends were trimmed by 0 bases and 11 bases, with 15 bases remaining between them. The CDR3 has 14 amino acids. CDR1 and CDR2 (germline): SGHRS, YFSETQ. CDR3 sequence: CASSLEGDPSAQHF. CDR3 nucleotide sequence: TGCGCCAGCAGCTTGGAAGGGGACCCTTCGGCCCAGCATTTT.

This clone has just a few counts. The genes are TRBV7-2 and TRBJ2-1, with TRBD2 matching over 7 bases. The CDR3 extends over 16 amino acids. Losses at the gene ends were 5 bases for V and 1 base for J; bases not matched to a gene: 8. The germline V gene has CDR1 SGHTA and CDR2 FQGNSA. CDR3 sequence (DNA): TGTGCCAGCAGCACATACCCCGGGGGGTCCTACAATGAGCAGTTCTTC. It specifies CASSTYPGGSYNEQFF.

This clone was detected once. The rearrangement links TRBV29-1 to TRBJ1-2; perhaps TRBD1 as D (6 bases). The CDR3 contains 14 residues. V lost 6 bases and J 6 bases, leaving 20 bases between the germline ends. The germline CDR1 and CDR2 sequences are SQVTM and ANQGSEA. CDR3 residues: CSVGGGHRGHGYTF. Here the CDR3 DNA reads TGCAGCGTCGGGGGGGGACACCGAGGGCATGGCTACACCTTC.

The chain recombines TRBV5-6 with TRBJ2-5, with a tentative D call TRBD2 (5 bases). Germline lookup yields CDR1 SGHDT and CDR2 YYEEEE. Trimming cost V 4 bases and J 11 bases, with 18 bases left between them. The CDR3 runs to 13 residues. The CDR3 loop reads CASSLDQAEWQYF. The DNA for the CDR3 is TGTGCCAGCAGCCTAGACCAAGCGGAGTGGCAGTACTTC.

V gene TRBV6-5 combines with J gene TRBJ1-2; TRBD1 is a possible D gene (5 bases). The V gene's germline CDR1 is MNHEY and CDR2 SVGAGI. Trimming shortened V by 6 bases and J by 4 bases, and 15 bases separated the two germline ends. The CDR3 has 14 amino acids. CDR3 DNA: TGTGCCAGCAGGAGAATCGGGGGATCCTATGGCTACACCTTC. It encodes CASRRIGGSYGYTF.

This chain connects TRBV25-1 to TRBJ1-5; D remains unclear. Germline V gene sequence: CDR1 MGHDK, CDR2 SYGVNS. Trimming left V 6 bases short and J 4 bases short, with 10 bases between. The CDR3 loop spans 13 amino acids. The CDR3 DNA reads as TGTGCCAGCAGCCCCCCCGGGAATCAGCCCCAGCATTTT. Translating it yields CASSPPGNQPQHF.